This paragraph reports one T cell receptor (beta chain). This clonotype was seen a few times. Its antigen remains unidentified. No clone much larger than this one lies a single base away; base qualities are absent. This sample stems from a study of T-cell reconstitution after alpha-beta-depleted transplantation in children (dated by TCRdb to the mid-2010s). In terms of the full investigation: The study quantitatively tracked T-cell immune reconstitution after TCRalphabeta/CD19-depleted allogeneic hematopoietic cell transplantation in children using TCR repertoire profiling.

The paper's findings and limits, for the study overall: Over the following months the frequencies of hyperexpanded clones went down, and after one year T-cell counts and TCRbeta diversity were mostly credited to newly produced T cells. The apparently early recovery of alphabetaT-cell counts about two months after transplant reportedly depended on only several hundred rapidly expanded clones that came from non-depleted graft cells. The high TCRbeta diversity at day 60 in some patients was ascribed to recipient T cells and intrathymic progenitors that had survived conditioning.

Libraries were prepared through PCR. This sample was sequenced with an Illumina HiSeq 2500. To normalize quantification of the TCRbeta repertoire, the TCR libraries were built with molecular barcoding that relied on unique molecular identifiers. The public reads were reprocessed in TCRdb via fastp at Q25 and MiXCR, keeping in-frame beta chains. Rows matching on CDR3 protein sequence are summarized as one entry with the most common DNA and genes. This sample comprises approximately 1,000,000 distinct CDR3 sequences, roughly 31% of them detected only once. Together, the top ten hold roughly 27% of the sample. Read against the paper, the sample's treatment or condition label means: allogeneic hematopoietic cell transplantation with graft depleted of TCRalphabeta T cells and CD19 B cells. TCRalphabeta/CD19-depleted allogeneic hematopoietic cell grafts were given to the transplant recipients, all of whom were children.

This receptor was taken from a boy under three years old who had a stem cell transplant for SCID, so the T cells may come from the graft donor. Sequenced material: PBMCs, mostly from graft donor cells, taken 360 days after TCRalphabeta/CD19-depleted stem cell transplant.

The sequence in DNA is TGTGCCAGCACGAGGGTGCTGTTGAACACTGAAGCTTTCTTT. Translated, this gives CASTRVLLNTEAFF. The chain links TRBV2 with TRBJ1-1; a confident D gene designation cannot be given. The CDR3 measures 14 amino acids from cysteine to phenylalanine. Just the 42-base CDR3 DNA is kept, in frame starting at base 1. V lost 7 bases and J lost 0 bases; the stretch between them is 12 bases long. From the germline V gene, CDR1 is SNHLY and CDR2 is FYNNEI.